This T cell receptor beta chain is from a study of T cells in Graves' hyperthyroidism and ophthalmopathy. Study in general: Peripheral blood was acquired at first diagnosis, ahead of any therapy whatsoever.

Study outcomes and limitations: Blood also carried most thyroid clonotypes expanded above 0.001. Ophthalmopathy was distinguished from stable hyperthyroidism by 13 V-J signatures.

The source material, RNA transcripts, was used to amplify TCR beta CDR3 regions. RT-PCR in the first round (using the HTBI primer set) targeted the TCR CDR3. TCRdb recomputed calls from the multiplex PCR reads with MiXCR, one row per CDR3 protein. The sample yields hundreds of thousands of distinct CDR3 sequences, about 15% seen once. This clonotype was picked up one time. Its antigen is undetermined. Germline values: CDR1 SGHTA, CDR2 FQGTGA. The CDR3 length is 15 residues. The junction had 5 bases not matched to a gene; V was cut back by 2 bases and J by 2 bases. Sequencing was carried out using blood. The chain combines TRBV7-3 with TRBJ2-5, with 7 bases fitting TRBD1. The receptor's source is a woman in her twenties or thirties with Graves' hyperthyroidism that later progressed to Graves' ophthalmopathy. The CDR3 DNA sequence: TGTGCCAGCAGCTTATGGGCAGGGGGACAAGAGACCCAGTACTTC. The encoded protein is CASSLWAGGQETQYF.